This T cell receptor beta chain appears in the sequencing data of a study of cytomegalovirus exposure and HLA in healthy donors. PCR primers comprised 60 Vbeta and 13 Jbeta primers. Clones were sequenced by immunoSEQ multiplex PCR, and TCRdb holds only the in-frame ones, with some missing. This table holds about 160,000 clones, around 73% found once. The germline V gene has CDR1 SGHTA and CDR2 FQGTGA. CDR3 length equals 16 residues. V was cut by 1 base and J by 1 base, with 12 bases left in between. This clone was observed a few times. The chain employs TRBV7-3 and TRBJ2-3; D remains ambiguous. Input material: PBMCs. The sequence was obtained from a male donor in good health and CMV-seronegative. The CDR3 sequence: CASSLSSLSGTDTQYF. The CDR3 DNA reads TGTGCCAGCAGCTTAAGTTCACTATCTGGCACAGATACGCAGTATTTT.